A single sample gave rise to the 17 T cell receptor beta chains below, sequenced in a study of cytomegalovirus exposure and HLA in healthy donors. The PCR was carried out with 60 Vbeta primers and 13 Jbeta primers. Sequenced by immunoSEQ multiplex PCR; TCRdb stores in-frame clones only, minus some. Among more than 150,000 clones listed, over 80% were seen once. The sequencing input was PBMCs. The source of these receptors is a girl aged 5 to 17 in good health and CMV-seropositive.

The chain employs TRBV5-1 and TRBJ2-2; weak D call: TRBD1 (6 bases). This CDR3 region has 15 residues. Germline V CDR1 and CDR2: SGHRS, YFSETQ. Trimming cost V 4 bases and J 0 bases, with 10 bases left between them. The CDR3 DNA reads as TGCGCCAGCAGCGTAGGACAGTCGAACACCGGGGAGCTGTTTTTT. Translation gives CASSVGQSNTGELFF.

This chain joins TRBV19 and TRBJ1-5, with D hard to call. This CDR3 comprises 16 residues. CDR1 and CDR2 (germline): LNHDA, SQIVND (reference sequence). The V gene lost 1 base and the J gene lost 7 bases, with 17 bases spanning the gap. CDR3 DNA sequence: TGTGCCAGTAGTATAGCCCGAGGGATCCTTTCCCAGCCCCAGCATTTT. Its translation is CASSIARGILSQPQHF.

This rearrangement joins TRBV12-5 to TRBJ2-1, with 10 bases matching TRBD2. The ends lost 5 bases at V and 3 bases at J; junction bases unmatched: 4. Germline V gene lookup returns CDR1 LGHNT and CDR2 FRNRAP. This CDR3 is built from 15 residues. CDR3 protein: CASGPTSGVYNEQFF. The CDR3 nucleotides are TGTGCTAGTGGTCCCACTAGCGGGGTCTACAATGAGCAGTTCTTC.

The CDR3 bases are TGCGCCAGCAGTAAACTATCCTCCTACAATGAGCAGTTCTTC. This codes for CASSKLSSYNEQFF. The V gene is TRBV5-1, the J gene TRBJ2-1, with no clear D. The germline V gene has CDR1 SGHRS and CDR2 YFSETQ. The CDR3 is made up of 14 amino acids. The V end was cut by 5 bases, the J end by 0 bases, with 9 bases between.

The CDR3 DNA sequence: TGCGCCAGCAGCCCGAACCAGGGGGCTTACACTGAAGCTTTCTTT. This encodes CASSPNQGAYTEAFF. The V and J genes are TRBV4-1 and TRBJ1-1; 8 bases are a match to TRBD1. The CDR3 runs to 15 residues. The V segment lost 4 bases and the J segment 3 bases; nucleotides outside the gene matches: 7. Looked up from germline, CDR1 is MGHRA and CDR2 is YSYEKL.

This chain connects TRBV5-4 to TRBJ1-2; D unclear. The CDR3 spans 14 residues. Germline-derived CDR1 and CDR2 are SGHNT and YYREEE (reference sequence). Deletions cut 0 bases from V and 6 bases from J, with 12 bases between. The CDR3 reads CASSLAWEEHGYTF. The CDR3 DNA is TGTGCCAGCAGCTTGGCCTGGGAGGAGCATGGCTACACCTTC.

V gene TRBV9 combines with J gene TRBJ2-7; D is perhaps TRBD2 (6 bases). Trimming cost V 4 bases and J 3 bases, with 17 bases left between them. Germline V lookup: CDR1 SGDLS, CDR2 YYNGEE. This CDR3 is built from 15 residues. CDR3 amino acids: CASSRTSGSHYEQYF. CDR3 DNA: TGTGCCAGCAGCCGGACAAGCGGGTCCCACTACGAGCAGTACTTC.

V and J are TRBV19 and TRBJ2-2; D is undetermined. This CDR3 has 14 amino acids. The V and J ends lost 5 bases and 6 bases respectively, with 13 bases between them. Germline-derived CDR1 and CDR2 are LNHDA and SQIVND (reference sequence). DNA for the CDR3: TGTGCCAGTAGTCCCCGGGTCTTTCCCGGGGAGCTGTTTTTT. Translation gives CASSPRVFPGELFF.

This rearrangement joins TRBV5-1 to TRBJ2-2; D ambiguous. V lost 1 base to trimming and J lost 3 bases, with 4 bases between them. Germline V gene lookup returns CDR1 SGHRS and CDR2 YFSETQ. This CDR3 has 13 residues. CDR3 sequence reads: CASSLQYTGELFF. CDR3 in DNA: TGCGCCAGCAGCTTGCAGTACACCGGGGAGCTGTTTTTT.

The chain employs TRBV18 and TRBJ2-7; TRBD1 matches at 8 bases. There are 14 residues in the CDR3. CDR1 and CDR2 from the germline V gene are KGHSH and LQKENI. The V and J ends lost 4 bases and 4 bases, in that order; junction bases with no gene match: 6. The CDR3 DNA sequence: TGTGCCAGCTCACGGCAGGGGGCGACGTACGAGCAGTACTTC. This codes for CASSRQGATYEQYF.

CDR3 in amino acids: CASSVGTASTDTQYF. CDR3 coding DNA: TGTGCCAGCAGCGTAGGTACAGCTAGCACAGATACGCAGTATTTT. The gene calls are TRBV9 and TRBJ2-3; no firm D call. V was pared by 0 bases and J by 0 bases, with 8 bases between. This CDR3 is built from 15 residues. Germline-derived CDR1 and CDR2 are SGDLS and YYNGEE.

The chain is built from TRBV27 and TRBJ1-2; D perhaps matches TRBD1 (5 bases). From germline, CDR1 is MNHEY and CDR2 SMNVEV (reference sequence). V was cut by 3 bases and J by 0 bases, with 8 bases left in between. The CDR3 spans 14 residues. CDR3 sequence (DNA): TGTGCCAGCAGTTTTTGGGGCCCTAACTATGGCTACACCTTC. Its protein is CASSFWGPNYGYTF.

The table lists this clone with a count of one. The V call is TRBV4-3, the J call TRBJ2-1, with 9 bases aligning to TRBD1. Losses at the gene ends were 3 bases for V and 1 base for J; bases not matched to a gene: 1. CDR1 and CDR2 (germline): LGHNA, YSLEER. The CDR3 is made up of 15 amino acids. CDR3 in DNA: TGCGCCAGCAGCCAGGGACAGGGTTCCTACAATGAGCAGTTCTTC. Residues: CASSQGQGSYNEQFF.

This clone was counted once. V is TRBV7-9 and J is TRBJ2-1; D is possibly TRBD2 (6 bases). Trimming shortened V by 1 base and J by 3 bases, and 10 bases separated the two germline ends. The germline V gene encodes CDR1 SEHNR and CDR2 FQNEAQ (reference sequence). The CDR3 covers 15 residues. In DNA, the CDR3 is TGTGCCAGCAGCTTAGTTCCGGGACTCTACAATGAGCAGTTCTTC. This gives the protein CASSLVPGLYNEQFF. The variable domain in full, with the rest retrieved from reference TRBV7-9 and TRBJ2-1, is DTGVSQNPRHKITKRGQNVTFRCDPISEHNRLYWYRQTLGQGPEFLTYFQNEAQLEKSRLLSDRFSAERPKGSFSTLEIQRTEQGDSAMYLCASSLVPGLYNEQFFGPGTRLTVL.

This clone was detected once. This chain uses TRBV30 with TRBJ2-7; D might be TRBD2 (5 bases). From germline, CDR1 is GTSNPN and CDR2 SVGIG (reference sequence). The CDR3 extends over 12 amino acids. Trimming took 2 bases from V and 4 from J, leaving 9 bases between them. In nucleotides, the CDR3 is TGTGCCTGGAGTCGGGAAGGTTACGAGCAGTACTTC. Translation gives CAWSREGYEQYF. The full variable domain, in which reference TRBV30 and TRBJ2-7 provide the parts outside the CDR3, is SQTIHQWPATLVQPVGSPLSLECTVEGTSNPNLYWYRQAAGRGLQLLFYSVGIGQISSEVPQNLSASRPQDRQFILSSKKLLLSDSGFYLCAWSREGYEQYFGPGTRLTVT.

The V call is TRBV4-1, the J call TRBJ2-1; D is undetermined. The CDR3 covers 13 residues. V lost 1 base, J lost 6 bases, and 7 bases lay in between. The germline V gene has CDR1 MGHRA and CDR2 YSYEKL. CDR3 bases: TGCGCCAGCAGCCAAGGCGGTATCAATGAGCAGTTCTTC. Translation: CASSQGGINEQFF.

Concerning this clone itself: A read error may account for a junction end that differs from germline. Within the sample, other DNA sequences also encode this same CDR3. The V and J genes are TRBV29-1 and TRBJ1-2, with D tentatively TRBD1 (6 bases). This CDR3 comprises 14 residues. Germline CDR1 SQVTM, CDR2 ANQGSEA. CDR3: CSAQTNKGDYGYTF. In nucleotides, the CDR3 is TGCAGCGCCCAGACCAATAAGGGGGACTATGGCTACACCTTT.